The clone carrying this T cell receptor beta chain is labeled medium-sized. The CDR3 has 13 amino acids. Germline V gene lookup returns CDR1 SGHTA and CDR2 FQGNSA. The ends were cut back, 5 bases at V and 4 bases at J, with 10 bases in the middle. The data were taken from a study of spatial heterogeneity in lung cancer. Every molecule of TCR cDNA had its own unique molecular identifier. TCRdb reanalysed the 5' RACE reads using MiXCR and keeps one entry per CDR3 protein. The sample holds thousands of distinct CDR3 sequences; over 6.5% are singletons and the top ten take around a fifth. Sample time point: sample taken at primary tumor resection. Researchers sequenced whole RNA taken from tumor, nontumor lung or frozen PBMC without sorting.

The chain recombines TRBV7-2 with TRBJ2-3; D not resolved. Sample: normal lung tissue next to the tumor, taken at surgery. The TCR sequence derives from a female donor with early-stage non-small cell lung cancer. The CDR3 loop is CASSPSRADTQYF. In DNA, the CDR3 is TGTGCCAGCAGCCCGTCACGCGCAGATACGCAGTATTTT. Looking up the rest from reference TRBV7-2 and TRBJ2-3 gives the full variable domain: GAGVSQSPSNKVTEKGKDVELRCDPISGHTALYWYRQSLGQGLEFLIYFQGNSAPDKSGLPSDRFSAERTGGSVSTLTIQRTQQEDSAVYLCASSPSRADTQYFGPGTRLTVL.